This TCR beta chain was observed in a study of early T cells in non-severe SARS-CoV-2 infection. One entry per CDR3 protein results from TCRdb running MiXCR on the 5' RACE reads. The sample has tens of thousands of distinct CDR3 sequences, around 6% seen once. This clonotype was picked up many times. The receptor's source is an adult who was a healthcare worker with PCR-confirmed SARS-CoV-2 infection or an uninfected control (not recorded which). Sequenced: whole blood.

Here the CDR3 reads CASSFGSGNQPQHF. CDR3 coding DNA: TGTGCCAGCAGCTTCGGCTCGGGCAATCAGCCCCAGCATTTT. V is TRBV7-9 and J is TRBJ1-5; no clear D. Germline loops: CDR1 SEHNR, CDR2 FQNEAQ (reference sequence). V was shortened by 3 bases and J by 2 bases, with 8 bases between the two germline ends. CDR3 size: 14 residues.